The 30 T cell receptor beta chains below all came from one sample that was sequenced in a study of shared clonotypes between healthy human individuals (dated by TCRdb to about 2020). To prepare the library, the immunoSEQ multiplex PCR assay was applied. Imported from immuneACCESS, the table was reduced by TCRdb to in-frame sequences with V and J called. These copies leave out some clones; in studies compared against another copy, an unresolved V gene accounts for under half, and the cause of the remainder is not known. In all, the sample holds some 2.4 million clones, and approximately 94% of those were seen once. The ten largest clones take up approximately 0.36% of the sample. What was sequenced was naive CD4+ T cells from PBMCs. The cell subset or site label here, explained by the study, means: CD45RA+ positively selected. The receptors come from a young man in good health. Some clones in this sample may be carry-over from other donors' samples.

The V and J genes are TRBV5-1 and TRBJ2-5; TRBD1 aligns across 12 bases. Germline CDR1 SGHRS, CDR2 YFSETQ. After removal of 4 bases from V and 4 bases from J, the junction contained 11 bases not matched to a gene. The CDR3 is 17 residues long. DNA of the CDR3: TGCGCCAGCAGCCCCTTGGGCCGGGACAGGGGGCGAGAGACCCAGTACTTC. The encoded protein is CASSPLGRDRGRETQYF.

The V and J genes are TRBV5-1 and TRBJ1-1; no reliable D call. The CDR3 runs to 17 residues. Trimming took 2 bases from V and 2 from J, leaving 19 bases between them. Germline V gene data show CDR1 as SGHRS and CDR2 as YFSETQ. CDR3 residues: CASSLSAANSPNTEAFF. CDR3 bases: TGCGCCAGCAGCTTATCCGCGGCGAACAGTCCTAACACTGAAGCTTTCTTT.

The chain combines TRBV5-1 with TRBJ1-4; no reliable D call. V lost 1 base, J lost 6 bases, and 10 bases lay in between. The germline CDR1 and CDR2 sequences are SGHRS and YFSETQ. The CDR3 runs to 14 residues. DNA of the CDR3: TGCGCCAGCAGCTTGAACGCGAGGGATGAAAAACTGTTTTTT. Protein sequence: CASSLNARDEKLFF. The full variable domain, rest sourced from reference TRBV5-1 and TRBJ1-4, is KAGVTQTPRYLIKTRGQQVTLSCSPISGHRSVSWYQQTPGQGLQFLFEYFSETQRNKGNFPGRFSGRQFSNSRSEMNVSTLELGDSALYLCASSLNARDEKLFFGSGTQLSVL.

The CDR3 loop reads CASSLTSLPTDYGYTF. The CDR3 region has the DNA TGTGCCAGCAGCTTGACTTCCCTCCCGACGGACTATGGCTACACCTTC. The chain couples TRBV11-1 to TRBJ1-2; D call uncertain. The ends were cut back, 3 bases at V and 3 bases at J, with 17 bases in the middle. The germline gives CDR1 SGHAT, CDR2 FQDESV (reference sequence). The CDR3 loop spans 16 amino acids.

This clone was observed once. This rearrangement joins TRBV2 to TRBJ2-3, with D possibly matching TRBD2 (6 bases). Trimming left V 6 bases short and J 5 bases short, with 18 bases between. The CDR3 has 15 amino acids. Germline lookup yields CDR1 SNHLY and CDR2 FYNNEI. This CDR3 is CASSSPQKAGDTQYF. Written as DNA, the CDR3 is TGTGCCAGCAGCTCCCCTCAAAAAGCGGGAGATACGCAGTATTTT.

The gene calls are TRBV19 and TRBJ2-1; D possibly uses TRBD1 or TRBD2 (5 bases each). The germline V gene encodes CDR1 LNHDA and CDR2 SQIVND (reference sequence). V gave up 3 bases and J gave up 6 bases, with 27 bases separating them. The CDR3 is made up of 19 amino acids. CDR3 region: CASSISRGGGRPIPNEQFF. CDR3 DNA sequence: TGTGCCAGTAGTATCTCCCGGGGCGGTGGTAGGCCCATTCCCAATGAGCAGTTCTTC.

The genes are TRBV5-4 and TRBJ2-5; D gene ambiguous. CDR1 is SGHNT, CDR2 YYREEE, per germline (reference sequence). Trimming took off 0 bases at V and 1 base at J, with 7 bases between the two ends. The length of the CDR3 is 14 residues. The CDR3 DNA reads as TGTGCCAGCAGCTTGGGGACCAGCCAAGAGACCCAGTACTTC. It is translated as CASSLGTSQETQYF.

Of note for this clone: Other DNA sequences of this sample code for an identical CDR3. In nucleotides, the CDR3 is TGTGCCAGCAGTGAAGCAGGCTACGAGCAGTACTTC. The encoded protein is CASSEAGYEQYF. This chain connects TRBV2 to TRBJ2-7; D is ambiguous. CDR1 is SNHLY, CDR2 FYNNEI, per germline. This CDR3 is built from 12 residues. Trimming left V 0 bases short and J 3 bases short, with 3 bases between. Looking up the rest from reference TRBV2 and TRBJ2-7 gives the full variable domain: EPEVTQTPSHQVTQMGQEVILRCVPISNHLYFYWYRQILGQKVEFLVSFYNNEISEKSEIFDDQFSVERPDGSNFTLKIRSTKLEDSAMYFCASSEAGYEQYFGPGTRLTVT.

The chain uses TRBV10-3 and TRBJ2-7; D may be TRBD1 (6 bases). Germline V gives CDR1 ENHRY, CDR2 SYGVKD. The germline V and J ends were trimmed by 6 bases and 2 bases, with 11 bases remaining between them. CDR3 length: 13 amino acids. DNA for the CDR3: TGTGCCATCAGCGGAGGACAGACCTACGAGCAGTACTTC. Amino acids: CAISGGQTYEQYF.

This clone was seen once. At the DNA level, this CDR3 is encoded by other sequences in the same sample as well. The V call is TRBV7-8, the J call TRBJ1-1; unclear D gene. The CDR3 is 13 amino acids. The germline V gene encodes CDR1 SGHVS and CDR2 FQNEAQ. V lost 0 bases and J lost 2, with 4 bases in between. For the CDR3, the DNA is TGTGCCAGCAGCTTAGCAGGAAACACTGAAGCTTTCTTT. Encoded protein: CASSLAGNTEAFF.

A word on this clone: Other DNA sequences in the same sample also yield this CDR3. J is TRBJ2-1 and V is TRBV5-6, with TRBD1 matching 7 bases. The trim removed 2 bases at V and 3 bases at J, leaving 5 bases unmatched. From germline, CDR1 is SGHDT and CDR2 YYEEEE. The CDR3 has 15 residues. CDR3 residues: CASSLEGAGYNEQFF. Here the CDR3 DNA reads TGTGCCAGCAGCTTAGAGGGGGCGGGCTACAATGAGCAGTTCTTC. Complete variable domain (other parts from reference TRBV5-6 and TRBJ2-1): DAGVTQSPTHLIKTRGQQVTLRCSPKSGHDTVSWYQQALGQGPQFIFQYYEEEERQRGNFPDRFSGHQFPNYSSELNVNALLLGDSALYLCASSLEGAGYNEQFFGPGTRLTVL.

The chain uses TRBV7-2 and TRBJ2-3; D is uncertain. Germline loops: CDR1 SGHTA, CDR2 FQGNSA. The V gene lost 1 base and the J gene lost 8 bases, with 16 bases spanning the gap. CDR3 size: 15 residues. CDR3 in amino acids: CASSLGLALEGTQYF. The DNA for the CDR3 is TGTGCCAGCAGCTTAGGTTTGGCGCTAGAAGGTACGCAGTATTTT.

This clone was seen a single time. The gene calls are TRBV10-1 and TRBJ2-5; no definite D call. Germline CDR1 reads WNHNN; CDR2 reads SYGVQD (reference sequence). The CDR3 covers 15 residues. The ends were cut back, 0 bases at V and 1 base at J, with 9 bases in the middle. The CDR3 protein is CASSESVAGQETQYF. DNA for the CDR3: TGCGCCAGCAGTGAGTCAGTGGCAGGCCAAGAGACCCAGTACTTC.

This clone was found once. J is TRBJ2-5 and V is TRBV19; no clear D gene. Germline values: CDR1 LNHDA, CDR2 SQIVND (reference sequence). Trimming took 3 bases from V and 2 from J, leaving 10 bases between them. The CDR3 contains 14 residues. DNA for the CDR3: TGTGCCAGTAGTATTGAGCCGAGACAAGAGACCCAGTACTTC. Translation: CASSIEPRQETQYF.

V and J are TRBV5-4 and TRBJ2-7; TRBD1 might be the D (5 bases). Trimming left V 8 bases short and J 7 bases short, with 13 bases between. The CDR3 has 11 amino acids. Looked up from germline, CDR1 is SGHNT and CDR2 is YYREEE (reference sequence). DNA of the CDR3: TGTGCCAGTGGTTCCCCAGGGGAGCAGTACTTC. Its translation is CASGSPGEQYF.

This chain links TRBV19 with TRBJ1-2, with D tentatively TRBD1 (5 bases). Trimming stripped 1 base from V and 9 bases from J, with 15 bases between. The CDR3 totals 14 residues. Germline CDR1 and CDR2: LNHDA and SQIVND (reference sequence). The CDR3: CASSIAQGLISYTF. The CDR3 region has the DNA TGTGCCAGTAGTATAGCCCAGGGCCTGATAAGCTACACCTTC.

The chain links TRBV10-3 to TRBJ2-3; TRBD2 matches 16 bases. Trimming cost V 6 bases and J 0 bases; bases outside gene matches: 9. The CDR3 is made up of 19 amino acids. Per germline, CDR1 ENHRY and CDR2 SYGVKD. The CDR3 protein is CAIRTSGTSGRESTDTQYF. CDR3 in DNA: TGTGCCATCAGAACCTCCGGGACTAGCGGGAGGGAAAGCACAGATACGCAGTATTTT.

The table lists this clone with a count of one. The sample carries other DNA sequences with the same CDR3. The chain has TRBV5-6 and TRBJ2-7, with 9 bases that match TRBD1. CDR3 length: 14 amino acids. In germline, CDR1 is SGHDT, CDR2 YYEEEE. Trimming at V came to 4 bases and at J to 3 bases, leaving 5 bases not matched to a gene. CDR3 residues: CASSPGQGHYEQYF. The DNA of the CDR3 is TGTGCCAGCAGCCCGGGACAGGGCCACTACGAGCAGTACTTC.

V gene TRBV4-1 combines with J gene TRBJ2-7; D gene uncertain. Looked up from germline, CDR1 is MGHRA and CDR2 is YSYEKL. This CDR3 has 10 amino acids. The V end was cut by 2 bases, the J end by 13 bases, with 9 bases between. The CDR3 coding sequence is TGCGCCAGCAGCCAAAAAGGGCCCTACTTC. It translates to CASSQKGPYF.

The chain employs TRBV19 and TRBJ2-7, with D possibly being TRBD2 (5 bases). The CDR3 is 12 residues long. CDR1 is LNHDA, CDR2 SQIVND, per germline (reference sequence). V lost 6 bases to trimming and J lost 4 bases, with 10 bases between them. CDR3 nucleotide sequence: TGTGCCAGTAGCGGACGGGATTACGAGCAGTACTTC. Translation gives CASSGRDYEQYF.

V and J are TRBV4-2 and TRBJ1-3; 7 positions match TRBD1. V dropped 4 bases and J dropped 3; count of bases not matched to a gene: 9. Germline values: CDR1 LGHNA, CDR2 YNFKEQ. The CDR3 length is 16 residues. CDR3 sequence reads: CASSPGQEGDGNTIYF. As DNA, the CDR3 is TGTGCCAGCAGCCCCGGACAGGAGGGGGATGGAAACACCATATATTTT.

A note on this clone: Other DNA sequences in the sample encode the same CDR3. The V gene is TRBV6-5, the J gene TRBJ2-3; 11 bases fit TRBD1. Germline V gives CDR1 MNHEY, CDR2 SVGAGI. The ends lost 9 bases at V and 3 bases at J; junction bases unmatched: 2. This CDR3 has 13 residues. The CDR3 loop reads CASRDRGTDTQYF. The CDR3 bases are TGTGCCAGTCGGGACAGGGGGACAGATACGCAGTATTTT.

Only one count was recorded for this clone. The V gene is TRBV12-5, the J gene TRBJ1-2, with 10 bases identical to TRBD1. The V gene end was trimmed by 4 bases and the J gene end by 11 bases; junction bases not matched to a gene: 7. The germline CDR1 and CDR2 sequences are LGHNT and FRNRAP. This CDR3 comprises 13 residues. The CDR3 region has the DNA TGTGCTAGTGGTTCCGGGACAGGGGCGGCGTACACCTTC. Translation gives CASGSGTGAAYTF.

V gene TRBV4-3 combines with J gene TRBJ2-7, with 11 bases identical to TRBD1. The CDR3 runs to 14 residues. Per germline, CDR1 LGHNA and CDR2 YSLEER. Trimming at V came to 4 bases and at J to 3 bases, leaving 2 bases not matched to a gene. The CDR3 region has the DNA TGCGCCAGCAGCCCGGGACAGGGGGACTACGAGCAGTACTTC. Its translation: CASSPGQGDYEQYF.

Note on this clone: Distinct nucleotide sequences in the sample also encode this CDR3. The chain is built from TRBV6-5 and TRBJ2-7, with unresolved D. V was trimmed by 2 bases and J by 3 bases, leaving 2 bases between them. The CDR3 runs to 11 residues. CDR1 MNHEY and CDR2 SVGAGI come from the germline V gene. CDR3 loop: CASSYLYEQYF. The CDR3 bases are TGTGCCAGCAGTTACCTCTACGAGCAGTACTTC.

The chain joins TRBV28 to TRBJ2-1; the D gene is possibly TRBD2 (7 bases). The CDR3 extends over 12 amino acids. V lost 6 bases and J 10 bases, leaving 13 bases between the germline ends. CDR1 and CDR2 (germline): MDHEN, SYDVKM. The CDR3 here is CASRTSGTEQFF. The CDR3 coding sequence is TGTGCCAGCAGGACGAGCGGGACAGAGCAGTTCTTC.

The rearrangement joins TRBV4-1 to TRBJ1-1, with D possibly matching TRBD1 (5 bases). The V gene's germline CDR1 is MGHRA and CDR2 YSYEKL. The CDR3 is 15 amino acids. V was clipped by 1 base and J by 9 bases, with 18 bases between them. The CDR3 coding sequence is TGCGCCAGCAGCCAAGGGGAGGGGCCCCCTGGGAAAGCTTTCTTT. This encodes CASSQGEGPPGKAFF.

The chain carries TRBV9 and TRBJ1-2; TRBD1 aligns across 10 bases. CDR3 length equals 13 residues. Germline-derived CDR1 and CDR2 are SGDLS and YYNGEE. V was pared by 7 bases and J by 4 bases, with 4 bases of the junction left unmatched. CDR3 nucleotides: TGTGCCAGCCGACAGGGGGCGACCTATGGCTACACCTTC. Translation: CASRQGATYGYTF.

The chain couples TRBV6-5 to TRBJ2-7; 8 nucleotides agree with TRBD1. The CDR3 length is 15 residues. V lost 3 bases to trimming and J lost 3 bases; unmatched junction nucleotides: 7. Germline assignment: CDR1 MNHEY and CDR2 SVGAGI. CDR3 loop: CASSYRRDRSYEQYF. CDR3 nucleotides: TGTGCCAGCAGTTATCGTCGGGACAGGAGCTACGAGCAGTACTTC.

V and J are TRBV30 and TRBJ1-2; D gene ambiguous. CDR1 and CDR2 (germline): GTSNPN, SVGIG (reference sequence). V lost 3 bases, J lost 0 bases, and 26 bases lay in between. The CDR3 has 19 amino acids. The CDR3 region has the DNA TGTGCCTGGAGCCTCACCGCCTGGCGTCCCCTCCCGGCTAACTATGGCTACACCTTC. Translation gives CAWSLTAWRPLPANYGYTF.